This T cell receptor (beta chain) is drawn from a study of tumor-infiltrating lymphocytes in oesophageal squamous cell carcinoma. V was trimmed by 5 bases and J by 4 bases, leaving 13 bases between them. This CDR3 has 14 amino acids. Per germline, CDR1 MDHEN and CDR2 SYDVKM. TCRdb re-called the PCR reads with MiXCR, one entry per CDR3 protein. The repertoire holds approximately 20,000 distinct CDR3 sequences, with roughly 40% as singletons. This clonotype was counted only a few times. The sequenced material came from esophageal tumor tissue. The chain links TRBV28 to TRBJ2-3; no clear D gene. This TCR derives from a male donor with esophageal squamous cell carcinoma. In nucleotides, the CDR3 is TGTGCCAGCAGTCTAAATCGGGTTGCAGATACGCAGTATTTT. Translation: CASSLNRVADTQYF.